This entry lists 26 T cell receptor beta chains sequenced from one sample in a study of regulatory T cells in long-lasting Graves disease. The authors built TCR beta libraries using iRepertoire HTBI primers and Arm-PCR of CDR3 regions. TCRdb processed the multiplex PCR reads anew with MiXCR; each CDR3 protein has one entry. The table shows about 500,000 distinct CDR3 sequences, with around 12% occurring only once. Sample time point: newly diagnosed GD, antithyroid drugs for less than 3 months. Scientists built the TCR library using RNA that was extracted from PBMCs. The same data also went into a second study, on T cells in Graves' hyperthyroidism and ophthalmopathy.

Source: peripheral blood mononuclear cells (PBMCs), taken at new diagnosis, from a patient treated with antithyroid drugs. All receptors derive from a woman in her thirties with Graves disease.

This clonotype has at least ten counts. The CDR3 here is CASSLLASYGYTF. The DNA for the CDR3 is TGTGCCAGCAGTTTACTGGCCTCCTATGGCTACACCTTC. V is TRBV28 and J is TRBJ1-2; no definite D call. Germline V lookup: CDR1 MDHEN, CDR2 SYDVKM. The CDR3 consists of 13 residues. Trimming pared 2 bases from V and 4 bases from J, leaving 8 bases between.

This clonotype showed up many times. The chain links TRBV30 to TRBJ1-2; D uncertain. This CDR3 is built from 15 residues. Trimming pared 2 bases from V and 1 base from J, leaving 14 bases between. CDR1 GTSNPN and CDR2 SVGIG come from the germline V gene (reference sequence). The CDR3 protein is CAWSTRRGSNYGYTF. The CDR3 nucleotides are TGTGCCTGGAGTACCCGTAGAGGAAGTAACTATGGCTACACCTTC.

The table lists this clonotype with many counts. The chain is built from TRBV6-1 and TRBJ2-5; 7 bases line up with TRBD1. This CDR3 contains 15 residues. The V gene's germline CDR1 is MNHNS and CDR2 SASEGT. Trimming took 6 bases from V and 4 from J; bases not matched to a gene: 11. CDR3 loop: CASSPFRTGVETQYF. Here the CDR3 DNA reads TGTGCCAGCAGCCCGTTTAGAACAGGGGTAGAGACCCAGTACTTC.

The chain has TRBV29-1 and TRBJ2-1; 10 bases fit TRBD2. The germline V gene encodes CDR1 SQVTM and CDR2 ANQGSEA. The CDR3 sequence is 14 residues long. J gave up 8 bases and V 2 bases, and 6 bases lay outside the gene matches. This chain's CDR3 is CSVESGRAGDEQFF. In DNA form, the CDR3 reads TGCAGCGTTGAAAGCGGGAGGGCCGGGGATGAGCAGTTCTTC.

To note about this clonotype: A read error likely explains this, since a far larger clone differs by one base. The chain has TRBV3-1 and TRBJ2-4; 9 nucleotides line up with TRBD1. The CDR3 totals 15 residues. From germline, CDR1 is LGHDT and CDR2 YNNKEL (reference sequence). With 4 bases clipped from V and 13 bases from J, the junction kept 14 bases outside the gene matches. CDR3 sequence reads: CASSLRDRANNEQYF. The CDR3 nucleotides are TGTGCCAGCAGCCTCCGGGACAGGGCTAACAATGAGCAGTACTTC.

This clonotype has only a few counts. A junction boundary mismatches the germline segment, possibly from a read error. V gene TRBV4-3 combines with J gene TRBJ1-1; 12 positions agree with TRBD1. CDR3 length: 18 amino acids. Germline V CDR1 and CDR2: LGHNA, YSLEER. The CDR3 region is CASSQVGTGGAGDTDAFF. The CDR3 coding sequence is TGCGCCAGCAGCCAAGTCGGGACAGGGGGCGCTGGGGATACTGACGCTTTCTTT.

The chain couples TRBV9 to TRBJ2-7; tentatively, D is TRBD1 or TRBD2 (5 bases each). Per the germline V gene, CDR1 is SGDLS and CDR2 is YYNGEE. The V and J ends lost 0 bases and 1 base respectively, with 14 bases between them. This CDR3 is built from 16 residues. The CDR3 reads CASSVGGSSLSYEQYF. Written as DNA, the CDR3 is TGTGCCAGCAGCGTAGGGGGGAGCTCACTATCCTACGAGCAGTACTTC.

This clonotype was recorded many times. This chain links TRBV7-8 with TRBJ2-2; 7 nucleotides agree with TRBD2. The germline gives CDR1 SGHVS, CDR2 FQNEAQ. CDR3 length: 16 amino acids. Trimming took 3 bases from V and 3 from J; bases not matched to a gene: 7. Written as DNA, the CDR3 is TGTGCCAGCAGCTTCGCGAGCGGGACCTACACCGGGGAGCTGTTTTTT. Its translation: CASSFASGTYTGELFF.

This clonotype has ten or more counts. V gene TRBV28 combines with J gene TRBJ2-2, with a weak D call TRBD1 (5 bases). V was clipped by 2 bases and J by 3 bases, with 16 bases between them. This CDR3 comprises 17 residues. CDR1 and CDR2 (germline): MDHEN, SYDVKM. As DNA, the CDR3 is TGTGCCAGCAGTTTACCTAGACAGTTTGGGGACACCGGGGAGCTGTTTTTT. It yields the protein CASSLPRQFGDTGELFF.

The rearrangement uses TRBV7-8 and TRBJ2-7; D is ambiguous. The germline V gene encodes CDR1 SGHVS and CDR2 FQNEAQ. The CDR3 consists of 15 residues. Deletions cut 0 bases from V and 5 bases from J, with 14 bases between. CDR3 in amino acids: CASSLARVIKDEQYF. The CDR3 DNA sequence: TGTGCCAGCAGCTTAGCTAGGGTCATCAAAGACGAGCAGTACTTC.

This clonotype showed up many times. J is TRBJ2-6 and V is TRBV12-3 or TRBV12-4; D is unclear. V lost 7 bases and J lost 1, with 8 bases in between. The CDR3 is 14 residues long. This chain's CDR3 is CASTLRSGANVLTF. CDR3 sequence (DNA): TGTGCCAGCACCCTACGGTCTGGGGCCAACGTCCTGACTTTC.

The sample holds one count of this clonotype. A read error may explain this, as a much larger clone is one base away. V gene TRBV27 combines with J gene TRBJ2-7; 9 nucleotides match TRBD2. The CDR3 sequence is 14 residues long. Germline V gene sequence: CDR1 MNHEY, CDR2 SMNVEV (reference sequence). The CDR3 is CARSWVAGAYEQYF. CDR3 in DNA: TGTGCCCGCAGTTGGGTAGCGGGAGCCTACGAGCAGTACTTC.

Regarding this clonotype: Possible read error: a much larger clone is one base away. The chain couples TRBV18 to TRBJ2-7; 8 bases match TRBD2. This CDR3 is built from 15 residues. The germline CDR1 and CDR2 sequences are KGHSH and LQKENI. CDR3 sequence (DNA): TGTGCCAGCCCACCCCTGCGGGAGGATTCCTACGAGCAGTACTTC. Translated: CASPPLREDSYEQYF.

There are many counts of this clonotype. The CDR3 sequence is CASSRRLAGEETQYF. CDR3 nucleotide sequence: TGTGCCAGCAGTCGTAGACTAGCGGGAGAAGAGACCCAGTACTTC. The V and J genes are TRBV2 and TRBJ2-5; TRBD2 agrees at 12 bases. Germline assignment: CDR1 SNHLY and CDR2 FYNNEI. Losses at the gene ends were 5 bases for V and 3 bases for J; bases not matched to a gene: 4. The CDR3 totals 15 residues.

This clonotype was recorded many times. The chain employs TRBV6-1 and TRBJ2-5; the D is unclear. This CDR3 has 13 amino acids. Trimming pared 5 bases from V and 1 base from J, leaving 8 bases between. The germline gives CDR1 MNHNS, CDR2 SASEGT. Written as DNA, the CDR3 is TGTGCCAGCAGTACAATTACCCAAGAGACCCAGTACTTC. This translates into CASSTITQETQYF.

V and J are TRBV7-9 and TRBJ1-2; D is perhaps TRBD1 (6 bases). The CDR3 consists of 14 residues. CDR1 and CDR2 (germline): SEHNR, FQNEAQ (reference sequence). V was pared by 3 bases and J by 8 bases, with 16 bases between. The CDR3 sequence: CASSFPTGTGGYTF. Written as DNA, the CDR3 is TGTGCCAGCAGCTTCCCGACAGGAACGGGAGGCTACACCTTC.

This clonotype was found many times. The chain is built from TRBV2 and TRBJ2-6; D unclear. The V end lost 7 bases, the J end lost 2 bases, and 9 bases lay between the germline ends. The CDR3 has 14 residues. Germline values: CDR1 SNHLY, CDR2 FYNNEI. The CDR3 DNA reads as TGTGCCAGCATTCTCCGCGCTGGGGCCAACGTCCTGACTTTC. It codes for CASILRAGANVLTF.

The J gene is TRBJ2-7, the V gene TRBV4-2, with 7 bases matching TRBD2. CDR1 LGHNA and CDR2 YNFKEQ come from the germline V gene. The J segment lost 6 bases and the V segment lost 1 base, leaving 3 bases of the junction unmatched. The CDR3 has 13 amino acids. CDR3: CASSQGLAGEQYF. CDR3 in DNA: TGTGCCAGCAGCCAAGGACTAGCCGGCGAGCAGTACTTC.

There are many counts of this clonotype. The chain links TRBV3-1 to TRBJ2-5, with TRBD2 identical over 7 bases. CDR3 length: 16 amino acids. V lost 2 bases, J lost 4 bases, and 10 bases stayed unmatched. The germline CDR1 and CDR2 sequences are LGHDT and YNNKEL (reference sequence). The CDR3 region has the DNA TGTGCCAGCAGCCAACGCGGGAGAGGGGTCGGAGAGACCCAGTACTTC. This encodes CASSQRGRGVGETQYF.

This clonotype was counted many times. The rearrangement uses TRBV20-1 and TRBJ2-3; D is perhaps TRBD1 (5 bases). The CDR3 has 15 amino acids. Per the germline V gene, CDR1 is DFQATT and CDR2 is SNEGSKA (reference sequence). V was clipped by 4 bases and J by 7 bases, with 21 bases between them. CDR3 loop: CSATSPRGAGNTQYF. CDR3 nucleotide sequence: TGCAGTGCTACCTCACCCCGAGGCGCAGGGAATACGCAGTATTTT.

This clonotype was observed at least ten times. The chain couples TRBV6-6 to TRBJ2-3; D is perhaps TRBD1 or TRBD2 (5 bases each). CDR1 is MNHNY, CDR2 SVGAGI, per germline (reference sequence). The CDR3 spans 17 residues. Trimming took off 0 bases at V and 2 bases at J, with 15 bases between the two ends. CDR3 sequence reads: CASSYSWGRTNTDTQYF. The CDR3 DNA reads TGTGCCAGCAGTTACTCGTGGGGGAGAACCAACACAGATACGCAGTATTTT.

This clonotype was picked up many times. The genes are TRBV18 and TRBJ2-1; D remains unclear. CDR3 length: 15 amino acids. The V and J ends lost 6 bases and 0 bases respectively, with 12 bases between them. Germline values: CDR1 KGHSH, CDR2 LQKENI. The DNA for the CDR3 is TGTGCCAGCTCTGACTCCTTCTCCTCCTACAATGAGCAGTTCTTC. The encoded protein is CASSDSFSSYNEQFF. The entire variable domain, with the rest obtained from reference TRBV18 and TRBJ2-1, is as follows: NAGVMQNPRHLVRRRGQEARLRCSPMKGHSHVYWYRQLPEEGLKFMVYLQKENIIDESGMPKERFSAEFPKEGPSILRIQQVVRGDSAAYFCASSDSFSSYNEQFFGPGTRLTVL.

The DNA for the CDR3 is TGTGCCTGGAGTGACTCAACACTTATATCTTTTTTCCGCTCTGGGGCCAACGTCCTGACTTTC. This encodes CAWSDSTLISFFRSGANVLTF. The V call is TRBV30, the J call TRBJ2-6, with unresolved D. CDR3 length equals 21 residues. Trimming cost V 1 base and J 0 bases, with 25 bases left between them. The germline V gene encodes CDR1 GTSNPN and CDR2 SVGIG (reference sequence).

The chain has TRBV29-1 and TRBJ1-1, with a possible D match to TRBD1 (5 bases). Germline V lookup: CDR1 SQVTM, CDR2 ANQGSEA. The V end was cut by 7 bases, the J end by 4 bases, with 13 bases between. This CDR3 has 12 amino acids. The CDR3 bases are TGCAGCGCCGGAATTAGGGGCACTGAAGCTTTCTTT. It specifies CSAGIRGTEAFF.

This clonotype was seen at least ten times. The gene calls are TRBV2 and TRBJ2-7, with D perhaps assigned TRBD1 or TRBD2 (5 bases each). Trimming removed 2 bases at V and 0 bases at J, with 14 bases between. This CDR3 is built from 16 residues. CDR1 and CDR2 from the germline V gene are SNHLY and FYNNEI. The CDR3 is CASSERVRDASYEQYF. Here the CDR3 DNA reads TGTGCCAGCAGTGAAAGGGTTAGGGACGCCTCCTACGAGCAGTACTTC. The variable domain in full, completed from reference TRBV2 and TRBJ2-7, reads EPEVTQTPSHQVTQMGQEVILRCVPISNHLYFYWYRQILGQKVEFLVSFYNNEISEKSEIFDDQFSVERPDGSNFTLKIRSTKLEDSAMYFCASSERVRDASYEQYFGPGTRLTVT.

This clonotype was seen ten or more times. CDR3 DNA sequence: TGTGCCAGCAGGTGGCAGGGGGCAAGCAATGGTAATCAGCCCCAGCATTTT. Translation gives CASRWQGASNGNQPQHF. The V call is TRBV28, the J call TRBJ1-5, with 8 bases that match TRBD1. Trimming at V came to 6 bases and at J to 4 bases, leaving 14 bases not matched to a gene. The CDR3 has 17 residues. The germline V gene encodes CDR1 MDHEN and CDR2 SYDVKM. Variable domain in full (rest from reference TRBV28 and TRBJ1-5): DVKVTQSSRYLVKRTGEKVFLECVQDMDHENMFWYRQDPGLGLRLIYFSYDVKMKEKGDIPEGYSVSREKKERFSLILESASTNQTSMYLCASRWQGASNGNQPQHFGDGTRLSIL.